This T cell receptor (beta chain) appears in the sequencing data of a study of blood T cell repertoires in COVID-19. CDR3 length: 14 amino acids. The V gene's germline CDR1 is SGHNT and CDR2 YYREEE (reference sequence). Trimming took 3 bases from V and 5 from J; bases not matched to a gene: 5. Method: immunoSEQ multiplex PCR; TCRdb's copy keeps in-frame clones and lacks some. The data hold roughly 50,000 clones, with approximately 91% observed a single time. This TCR was recovered from a woman in her fifties or sixties with active COVID-19. The V gene is TRBV5-4, the J gene TRBJ2-7, with 10 bases fitting TRBD1. Sequences were obtained from peripheral blood. CDR3 amino acids: CASSSGQGRDEQYF. CDR3 nucleotide sequence: TGTGCCAGCAGCTCGGGACAGGGGCGGGACGAGCAGTACTTC.